This T cell receptor (beta chain) stems from a study of identical twins. Study-wide results and limits: Excess low generation probability was seen in twin-shared out-of-frame alpha sequences. With abundant cord blood beta clonotypes, insertions were fewer; memory repertoires showed no such pattern. Out-of-frame beta sequences exhibited a weaker degree of excess twin sharing.

The CDR3 is 15 residues long. The germline V gene has CDR1 SNHLY and CDR2 FYNNEI. The V gene lost 4 bases and the J gene lost 1 base, with 13 bases spanning the gap. Unique molecular identifiers were in the cDNA, with template-switch universal primer binding. TCRdb called the 5' RACE reads again in MiXCR, with one record for every CDR3 protein. The profile shows 1.5 million to 2 million distinct CDR3 sequences, about 30% of them singletons. This clonotype was seen a few times. No antigen is known for it. The TCR originated in a newborn girl in good health. The chain links TRBV2 to TRBJ1-1; D is unclear. The specimen sequenced was cord blood. The CDR3 DNA reads as TGTGCCAGCAGTGCCCCTCGGGCGTCGAACACTGAAGCTTTCTTT. Protein sequence: CASSAPRASNTEAFF.